This TCR beta chain was captured by sequencing in a study of metastatic and nonmetastatic thyroid tumors. On the study more broadly: Both malignant and benign thyroid patients supplied peripheral blood and tumor or nodule tissue samples, across which the repertoires of these patients were then compared.

CDR3 length: 13 residues. Trimming left V 5 bases short and J 3 bases short, with 10 bases between. Looked up from germline, CDR1 is LGHNT and CDR2 is FRNRAP. Using MiXCR, TCRdb re-called clones from the PCR reads. Of about 5,500 clones in the sample, about 32% were seen once. No treatment of any kind had been given to any patient before thyroid surgery. This clone was seen more than once but under ten times. The clonotype originates from a female donor with papillary thyroid cancer or a benign thyroid nodule (not recorded which). Some clones in this sample may be carry-over from other donors' samples. The chain carries TRBV12-5 and TRBJ1-1; no clear D. The sample was adjacent normal tissue. The CDR3 here is CASGRLRDTEAFF. The CDR3, as DNA: TGTGCTAGTGGTCGCCTCCGGGACACTGAAGCTTTCTTT. Full variable domain (rest looked up from reference TRBV12-5 and TRBJ1-1): DARVTQTPRHKVTEMGQEVTMRCQPILGHNTVFWYRQTMMQGLELLAYFRNRAPLDDSGMPKDRFSAEMPDATLATLKIQPSEPRDSAVYFCASGRLRDTEAFFGQGTRLTVV.